This T cell receptor (beta chain) was sequenced for a study of T cells in Graves' hyperthyroidism and ophthalmopathy. Note on this clonotype: What it recognizes is unknown.

With V trimmed by 6 bases and J by 5 bases, 11 bases remained unmatched. The CDR3 consists of 15 residues. It was RNA transcripts that yielded the amplified TCR beta CDR3 regions. The HTBI primer set served for first-round RT-PCR of the TCR CDR3. TCRdb re-analysed the multiplex PCR reads in MiXCR, keeping a single row per CDR3 protein. The table has 540,000 or so distinct CDR3 sequences, 15% to 17% seen once. Notes on the study in general: Ophthalmopathy, which appeared later, was predicted by the model a median roughly 6.6 months before onset.

The origin of this receptor is a woman aged 30 to 39 with Graves' hyperthyroidism. Sequencing used blood. V is TRBV12-3 or TRBV12-4 and J is TRBJ2-7; 9 nucleotides align to TRBD1. CDR3 protein: CASSITGTGRDEQYF. CDR3 sequence (DNA): TGTGCCAGCAGCATAACCGGGACAGGGAGGGACGAGCAGTACTTC.